The 28 T cell receptor beta chains in this list originate from one sample, sequenced in a study of shared clonotypes between healthy human individuals. Selected positively for CCR7 and CD45RO-negative, naive CD8 cells excluded terminally differentiated effector memory CD45RA+ cells. The assay was immunoSEQ multiplex PCR, and TCRdb's table has in-frame clones only and misses some. This sample yields hundreds of thousands of clones, of which around 95% are seen a single time; approximately 0.11% belongs to the top ten. Sequencing input: naive CD8+ T cells sorted from blood. All receptors derive from a woman aged 25 to 39 in good health.

The table lists this clone with a count of one. V gene TRBV28 combines with J gene TRBJ2-2; 7 bases agree with TRBD2. Germline V gene lookup returns CDR1 MDHEN and CDR2 SYDVKM. The CDR3 spans 17 residues. The V segment lost 6 bases and the J segment 5 bases; nucleotides outside the gene matches: 15. As DNA, the CDR3 is TGTGCCAGCAGCAGTTTTTCCGGGACTACGCTTACCGGGGAGCTGTTTTTT. Protein sequence: CASSSFSGTTLTGELFF.

Points on this clone: Within the sample, other DNA sequences also encode this same CDR3. The chain joins TRBV28 to TRBJ2-7; no clear D. The CDR3 contains 11 residues. V was clipped by 5 bases and J by 4 bases, with 6 bases between them. Germline CDR1 is MDHEN and CDR2 is SYDVKM. The CDR3 region has the DNA TGTGCCAGCAGTCCCGGGTACGAGCAGTACTTC. Amino acids: CASSPGYEQYF.

V gene TRBV9 combines with J gene TRBJ2-2; TRBD2 might be the D (6 bases). Germline V lookup: CDR1 SGDLS, CDR2 YYNGEE. The CDR3 covers 16 residues. V was pared by 0 bases and J by 2 bases, with 11 bases between. CDR3 DNA: TGTGCCAGCAGCGTAGCCAGAGCGGGTAACACCGGGGAGCTGTTTTTT. Amino acids: CASSVARAGNTGELFF.

V gene TRBV11-2 combines with J gene TRBJ2-1; 12 bases align to TRBD2. V lost 1 base, J lost 10 bases, and 14 bases stayed unmatched. Germline V gives CDR1 SGHAT, CDR2 FQNNGV. The CDR3 covers 18 residues. CDR3 protein: CASSLGTSGIPPPGEQFF. Here the CDR3 DNA reads TGTGCCAGCAGCTTAGGGACTAGCGGGATCCCCCCCCCAGGGGAGCAGTTCTTC. Full variable domain (rest looked up from reference TRBV11-2 and TRBJ2-1): EAGVAQSPRYKIIEKRQSVAFWCNPISGHATLYWYQQILGQGPKLLIQFQNNGVVDDSQLPKDRFSAERLKGVDSTLKIQPAKLEDSAVYLCASSLGTSGIPPPGEQFFGPGTRLTVL.

The gene calls are TRBV5-1 and TRBJ2-3; maybe TRBD2 (6 bases). Per germline, CDR1 SGHRS and CDR2 YFSETQ. There are 17 residues in the CDR3. Trimming pared 5 bases from V and 4 bases from J, leaving 23 bases between. This chain's CDR3 is CASSSGEAVAPPDTQYF. The CDR3 DNA sequence: TGCGCCAGCAGTTCGGGAGAGGCCGTTGCCCCCCCAGATACGCAGTATTTT.

The rearrangement joins TRBV4-1 to TRBJ2-1; 7 nucleotides line up with TRBD2. The CDR3 consists of 17 residues. Germline V lookup: CDR1 MGHRA, CDR2 YSYEKL. With 3 bases clipped from V and 0 bases from J, the junction kept 8 bases outside the gene matches. CDR3 sequence (DNA): TGCGCCAGCAGCCAGGAACAGCGGGATAGCTCCTACAATGAGCAGTTCTTC. It translates to CASSQEQRDSSYNEQFF.

V and J are TRBV4-1 and TRBJ2-4; maybe TRBD1 (6 bases). This CDR3 is 16 amino acids long. V dropped 2 bases and J dropped 4 bases, with 15 bases sitting between them. CDR1 and CDR2 (germline): MGHRA, YSYEKL. This CDR3 is CASSQYRTEKKNIQYF. CDR3 in DNA: TGCGCCAGCAGCCAATATCGGACAGAAAAGAAAAACATTCAGTACTTC.

The chain is built from TRBV28 and TRBJ1-4; D is undetermined. Trimming removed 6 bases from V and 5 bases from J, with 13 bases in between. From germline, CDR1 is MDHEN and CDR2 SYDVKM. This CDR3 contains 14 residues. The CDR3 DNA reads as TGTGCCAGCAGGCCCTCTGGGCTCAATGAAAAACTGTTTTTT. Translation: CASRPSGLNEKLFF.

As concerns this clone: Other nucleotide sequences from this sample produce the same CDR3. This chain joins TRBV5-6 and TRBJ2-1; maybe TRBD2 (6 bases). Germline CDR1 SGHDT, CDR2 YYEEEE. CDR3 length equals 15 residues. V lost 0 bases, J lost 0 bases, and 7 bases lay in between. As DNA, the CDR3 is TGTGCCAGCAGCTTGGGGGACTCCTCCTACAATGAGCAGTTCTTC. Its translation is CASSLGDSSYNEQFF.

The chain is built from TRBV27 and TRBJ2-6; 10 bases align to TRBD1. This CDR3 spans 17 amino acids. V was pared by 8 bases and J by 0 bases, with 7 bases of the junction left unmatched. Germline V gene sequence: CDR1 MNHEY, CDR2 SMNVEV (reference sequence). CDR3 nucleotides: TGTGCCAGCGCCTCGGACAGGGGGTTCTCTGGGGCCAACGTCCTGACTTTC. Protein product: CASASDRGFSGANVLTF.

The chain is built from TRBV2 and TRBJ2-1; 7 nucleotides align to TRBD2. Germline CDR1 SNHLY, CDR2 FYNNEI. CDR3 length equals 15 residues. V lost 4 bases, J lost 7 bases, and 10 bases stayed unmatched. CDR3 DNA sequence: TGTGCCAGCAGTGTCGGGCTAGCGGAATTTAATGAGCAGTTCTTC. Translation gives CASSVGLAEFNEQFF.

V gene TRBV7-7 combines with J gene TRBJ2-3; 7 bases fit TRBD2. Germline V gene sequence: CDR1 SSHAT, CDR2 FNYEAQ (reference sequence). V shed 5 bases and J 3 bases; nucleotides not matched to a gene: 5. This CDR3 contains 14 residues. The DNA for the CDR3 is TGTGCCAGCAGCCGGGGGGTCGGGACAGATACGCAGTATTTT. It encodes CASSRGVGTDTQYF.

V is TRBV19 and J is TRBJ2-5; 11 positions match TRBD1. With the DNA end fitting TRBJ2-7 better, the J assignment may be wrong. The CDR3 loop spans 17 amino acids. Germline assignment: CDR1 LNHDA and CDR2 SQIVND (reference sequence). In DNA, the CDR3 is TGTGCCAGTAGTACACGGGACAGGGGGATCTTCTCCTACGAGCAGTACTTC. The encoded protein is CASSTRDRGIFSYEQYF.

This clone was seen just once. V usage is TRBV7-7 and J usage is TRBJ2-5; D gene ambiguous. Between the trimmed V and J ends, which lost 1 base and 5 bases, there was a span of 14 bases. The CDR3 runs 15 residues. The germline V gene encodes CDR1 SSHAT and CDR2 FNYEAQ (reference sequence). The CDR3: CASSLDRRSKETQYF. The CDR3, as DNA: TGTGCCAGCAGCTTAGATCGGCGGTCGAAGGAGACCCAGTACTTC.

The chain carries TRBV28 and TRBJ1-5; D uncertain. Deletions cut 8 bases from V and 0 bases from J, with 14 bases between. This CDR3 comprises 15 residues. Germline V lookup: CDR1 MDHEN, CDR2 SYDVKM. The CDR3 sequence: CASATGRFSNQPQHF. The DNA of the CDR3 is TGTGCCAGCGCGACCGGGCGTTTTAGCAATCAGCCCCAGCATTTT.

There are a few counts of this clone. Distinct nucleotide sequences in the sample also encode this CDR3. The J gene is TRBJ1-1, the V gene TRBV27; D gene ambiguous. The germline V gene has CDR1 MNHEY and CDR2 SMNVEV (reference sequence). The CDR3 covers 13 residues. Trimming took 6 bases from V and 4 from J, leaving 12 bases between them. The CDR3 nucleotides are TGTGCCAGCAGCTTGCCTGGAGGCACTGAAGCTTTCTTT. Encoded protein: CASSLPGGTEAFF.

The gene calls are TRBV5-6 and TRBJ1-2; 7 bases line up with TRBD1. The germline V gene encodes CDR1 SGHDT and CDR2 YYEEEE. The CDR3 spans 15 residues. With V trimmed by 4 bases and J by 8 bases, 14 bases remained unmatched. CDR3 protein: CASSEQGQLLWGYTF. CDR3 sequence (DNA): TGTGCCAGCAGCGAACAGGGACAGCTACTCTGGGGCTACACCTTC.

This clone was detected only once. The chain is built from TRBV19 and TRBJ1-5, with D unclear. CDR3 length equals 15 residues. Looked up from germline, CDR1 is LNHDA and CDR2 is SQIVND (reference sequence). The ends were cut back, 1 base at V and 5 bases at J, with 12 bases in the middle. The CDR3 DNA reads as TGTGCCAGTAGTATAGTCGAGGGAGGCTATCAGCCCCAGCATTTT. It specifies CASSIVEGGYQPQHF.

This chain links TRBV30 with TRBJ2-1; D is uncertain. The CDR3 sequence is 13 residues long. With 0 bases removed from V and 0 bases from J, the gap between germline ends came to 3 bases. Germline V gives CDR1 GTSNPN, CDR2 SVGIG (reference sequence). The CDR3 coding sequence is TGTGCCTGGAGTGTACACTCCTACAATGAGCAGTTCTTC. Protein: CAWSVHSYNEQFF. Variable domain in full (rest from reference TRBV30 and TRBJ2-1): SQTIHQWPATLVQPVGSPLSLECTVEGTSNPNLYWYRQAAGRGLQLLFYSVGIGQISSEVPQNLSASRPQDRQFILSSKKLLLSDSGFYLCAWSVHSYNEQFFGPGTRLTVL.

V is TRBV28 and J is TRBJ2-7; 8 bases map to TRBD1. Germline values: CDR1 MDHEN, CDR2 SYDVKM. V gave up 6 bases and J gave up 6 bases; unmatched junction bases: 4. The CDR3 is 12 residues long. The CDR3 coding sequence is TGTGCCAGCAGGATTGACAGGGGCGAGCAGTACTTC. Translating it yields CASRIDRGEQYF.

The chain uses TRBV9 and TRBJ1-1; D unclear. The germline V gene encodes CDR1 SGDLS and CDR2 YYNGEE. The CDR3 runs 14 residues. Trimming cost V 3 bases and J 2 bases, with 11 bases left between them. The CDR3 DNA follows: TGTGCCAGCAGCGCAGCCTTGGGAAACACTGAAGCTTTCTTT. Protein product: CASSAALGNTEAFF.

This chain uses TRBV6-1 with TRBJ2-7; D ambiguous. The CDR3 contains 16 residues. V was pared by 1 base and J by 5 bases, with 18 bases between. Looked up from germline, CDR1 is MNHNS and CDR2 is SASEGT. The CDR3 nucleotides read TGTGCCAGCAGTGAAGTAGCAGGAGATCCTGCCCACGAGCAGTACTTC. Its protein product is CASSEVAGDPAHEQYF.

V and J are TRBV28 and TRBJ2-1; D not certain. Germline CDR1 reads MDHEN; CDR2 reads SYDVKM. CDR3 length: 12 residues. V was cut by 7 bases and J by 2 bases, with 6 bases left in between. CDR3 sequence (DNA): TGTGCCAGCAAAGGACCCTACAATGAGCAGTTCTTC. Translation: CASKGPYNEQFF.

V usage is TRBV11-1 and J usage is TRBJ2-1; 10 bases align to TRBD2. The length of the CDR3 is 15 residues. Germline loops: CDR1 SGHAT, CDR2 FQDESV (reference sequence). Trimming cost V 3 bases and J 9 bases; bases outside gene matches: 8. The CDR3 region is CASSFEREGSVEQFF. The DNA for the CDR3 is TGTGCCAGCAGCTTTGAGCGGGAGGGATCGGTTGAGCAGTTCTTC.

CDR3 sequence (DNA): TGTGCCACCAGCAGCAACAGGCTGAATCAGCCCCAGCATTTT. Its translation is CATSSNRLNQPQHF. This chain joins TRBV15 and TRBJ1-5; D may be TRBD1 (5 bases). Germline V gene lookup returns CDR1 LNHNV and CDR2 YYDKDF (reference sequence). The ends were cut back, 3 bases at V and 4 bases at J, with 10 bases in the middle. The CDR3 runs to 14 residues.

In DNA form, the CDR3 reads TGCGCCAGCAGCATTGTAGGACAGGGGGCGGATGGCTACACCTTC. It encodes CASSIVGQGADGYTF. This chain links TRBV5-1 with TRBJ1-2, with 11 bases matching TRBD1. The germline gives CDR1 SGHRS, CDR2 YFSETQ. The trim removed 4 bases at V and 6 bases at J, leaving 8 bases unmatched. The CDR3 covers 15 residues.

This chain joins TRBV7-8 and TRBJ2-5, with 8 bases fitting TRBD1. This CDR3 comprises 15 residues. Germline V gives CDR1 SGHVS, CDR2 FQNEAQ. With 1 base clipped from V and 5 bases from J, the junction kept 6 bases outside the gene matches. The CDR3 bases are TGTGCCAGCAGCTTAGGAAGGACAGGGATTGAGACCCAGTACTTC. Amino acids: CASSLGRTGIETQYF.

The J gene is TRBJ2-1, the V gene TRBV14; D assignment may be TRBD1 or TRBD2 (5 bases each). This CDR3 spans 14 amino acids. V dropped 1 base and J dropped 9 bases, with 13 bases sitting between them. Per germline, CDR1 SGHDN and CDR2 FVKESK. CDR3 in DNA: TGTGCCAGCAGCCAAGCGGGATCTGGGGGTGAGCAGTTCTTC. This codes for CASSQAGSGGEQFF.